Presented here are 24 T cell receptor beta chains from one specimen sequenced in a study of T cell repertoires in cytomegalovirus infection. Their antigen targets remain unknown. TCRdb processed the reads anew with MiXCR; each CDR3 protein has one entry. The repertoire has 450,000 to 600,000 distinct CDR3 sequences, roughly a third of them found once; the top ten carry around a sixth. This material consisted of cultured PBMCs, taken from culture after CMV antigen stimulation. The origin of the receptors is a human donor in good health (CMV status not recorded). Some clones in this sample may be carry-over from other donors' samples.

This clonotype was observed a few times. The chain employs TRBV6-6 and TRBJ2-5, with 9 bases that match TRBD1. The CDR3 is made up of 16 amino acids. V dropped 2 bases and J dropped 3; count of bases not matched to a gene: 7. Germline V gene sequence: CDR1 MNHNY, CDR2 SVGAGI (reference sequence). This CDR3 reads CASSYVTGGYEETQYF. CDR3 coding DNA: TGTGCCAGCAGTTACGTGACAGGGGGATATGAAGAGACCCAGTACTTC.

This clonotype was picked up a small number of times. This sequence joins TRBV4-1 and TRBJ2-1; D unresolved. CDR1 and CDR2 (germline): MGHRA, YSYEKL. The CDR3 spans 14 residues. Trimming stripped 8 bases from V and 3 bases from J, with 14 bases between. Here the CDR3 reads CASQRVIGYNEQFF. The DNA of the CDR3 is TGCGCCAGCCAAAGGGTTATCGGCTACAATGAGCAGTTCTTC.

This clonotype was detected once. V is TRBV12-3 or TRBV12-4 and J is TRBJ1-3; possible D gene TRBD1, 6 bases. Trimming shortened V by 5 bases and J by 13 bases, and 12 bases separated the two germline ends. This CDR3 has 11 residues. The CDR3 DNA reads TGTGCCAGCAGTCCACAGGGTTTAATATATTTT. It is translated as CASSPQGLIYF.

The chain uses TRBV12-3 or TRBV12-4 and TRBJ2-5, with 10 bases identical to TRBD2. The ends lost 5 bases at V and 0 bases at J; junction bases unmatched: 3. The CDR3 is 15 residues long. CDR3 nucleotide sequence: TGTGCCAGCAGTCCTAGCGGGAGTTACCAAGAGACCCAGTACTTC. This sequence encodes CASSPSGSYQETQYF.

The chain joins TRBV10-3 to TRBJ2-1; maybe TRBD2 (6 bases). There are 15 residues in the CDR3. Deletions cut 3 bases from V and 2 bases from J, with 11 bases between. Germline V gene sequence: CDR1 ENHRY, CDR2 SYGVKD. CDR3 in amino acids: CAISDREKPYNEQFF. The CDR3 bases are TGTGCCATCAGTGACCGGGAGAAGCCCTACAATGAGCAGTTCTTC.

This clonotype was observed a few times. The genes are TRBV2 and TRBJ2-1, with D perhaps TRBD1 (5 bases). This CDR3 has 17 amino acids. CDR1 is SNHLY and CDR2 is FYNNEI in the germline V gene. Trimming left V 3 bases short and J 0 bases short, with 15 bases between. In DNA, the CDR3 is TGTGCCAGCAGTGAGGTGGGGCCTTCTAGCTCCTACAATGAGCAGTTCTTC. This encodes CASSEVGPSSSYNEQFF.

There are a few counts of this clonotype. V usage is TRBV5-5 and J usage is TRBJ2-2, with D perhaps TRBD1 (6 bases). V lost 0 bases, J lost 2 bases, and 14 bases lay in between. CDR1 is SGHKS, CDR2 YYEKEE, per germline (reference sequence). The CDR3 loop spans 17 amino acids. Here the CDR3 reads CASSLGLVRGNTGELFF. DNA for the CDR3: TGTGCCAGCAGCTTGGGATTGGTCAGGGGTAACACCGGGGAGCTGTTTTTT.

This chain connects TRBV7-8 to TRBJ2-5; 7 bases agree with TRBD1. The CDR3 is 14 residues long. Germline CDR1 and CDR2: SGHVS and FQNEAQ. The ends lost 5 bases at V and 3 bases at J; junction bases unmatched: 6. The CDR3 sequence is CASSRGQQKETQYF. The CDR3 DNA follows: TGTGCCAGCAGCCGGGGACAGCAGAAAGAGACCCAGTACTTC.

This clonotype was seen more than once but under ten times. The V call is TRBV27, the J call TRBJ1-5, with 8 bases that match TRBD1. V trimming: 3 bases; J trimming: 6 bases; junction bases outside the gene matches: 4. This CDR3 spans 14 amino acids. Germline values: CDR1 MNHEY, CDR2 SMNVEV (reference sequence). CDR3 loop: CASSFYRGGQPQHF. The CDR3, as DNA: TGTGCCAGCAGTTTCTACAGGGGGGGTCAGCCCCAGCATTTT.

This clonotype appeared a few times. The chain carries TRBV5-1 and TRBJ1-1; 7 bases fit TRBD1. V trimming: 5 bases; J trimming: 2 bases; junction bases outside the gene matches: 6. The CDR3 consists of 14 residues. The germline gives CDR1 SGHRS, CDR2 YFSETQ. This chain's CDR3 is CASSPGQANTEAFF. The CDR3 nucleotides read TGCGCCAGCAGTCCTGGACAGGCCAACACTGAAGCTTTCTTT.

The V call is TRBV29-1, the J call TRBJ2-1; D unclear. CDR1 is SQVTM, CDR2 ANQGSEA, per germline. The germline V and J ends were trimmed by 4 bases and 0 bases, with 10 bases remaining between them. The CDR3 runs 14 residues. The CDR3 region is CSVGLLSSYNEQFF. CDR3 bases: TGCAGCGTTGGACTGCTGAGCTCCTACAATGAGCAGTTCTTC.

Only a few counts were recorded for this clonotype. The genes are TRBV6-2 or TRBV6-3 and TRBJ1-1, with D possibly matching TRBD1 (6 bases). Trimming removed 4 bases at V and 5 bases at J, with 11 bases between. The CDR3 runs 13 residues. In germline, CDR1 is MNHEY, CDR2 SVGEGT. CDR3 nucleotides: TGTGCCAGCAGTTTCCCTCAGGGGACTGAAGCTTTCTTT. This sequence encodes CASSFPQGTEAFF.

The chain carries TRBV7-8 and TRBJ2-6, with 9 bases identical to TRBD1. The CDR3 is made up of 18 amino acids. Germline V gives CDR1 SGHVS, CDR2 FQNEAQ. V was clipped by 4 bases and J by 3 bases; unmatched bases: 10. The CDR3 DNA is TGTGCCAGCAGCTCGACCCGGGACAGGGCGATTGGGGCCAACGTCCTGACTTTC. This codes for CASSSTRDRAIGANVLTF.

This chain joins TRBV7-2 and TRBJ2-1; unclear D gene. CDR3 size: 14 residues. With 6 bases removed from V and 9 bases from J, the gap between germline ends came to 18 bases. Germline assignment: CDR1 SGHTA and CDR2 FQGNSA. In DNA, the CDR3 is TGTGCCAGCAGGGAACTCCCGACGTTGAGTGAGCAGTTCTTC. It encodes CASRELPTLSEQFF.

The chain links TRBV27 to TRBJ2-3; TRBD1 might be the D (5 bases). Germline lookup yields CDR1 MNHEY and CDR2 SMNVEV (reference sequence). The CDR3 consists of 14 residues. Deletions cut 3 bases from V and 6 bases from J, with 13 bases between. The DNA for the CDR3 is TGTGCCAGCAGTTTCTCAGGGCCATATGATACGCAGTATTTT. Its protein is CASSFSGPYDTQYF.

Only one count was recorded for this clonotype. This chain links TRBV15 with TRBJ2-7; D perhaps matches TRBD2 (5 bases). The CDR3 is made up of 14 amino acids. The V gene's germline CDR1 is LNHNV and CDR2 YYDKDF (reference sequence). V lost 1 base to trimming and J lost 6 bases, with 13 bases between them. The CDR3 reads CATSRAGPGGEQYF. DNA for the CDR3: TGTGCCACCAGCAGAGCGGGCCCCGGAGGCGAGCAGTACTTC.

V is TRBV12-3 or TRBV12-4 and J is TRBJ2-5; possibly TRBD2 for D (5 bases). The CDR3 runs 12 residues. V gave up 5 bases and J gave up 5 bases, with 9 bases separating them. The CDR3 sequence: CASSPQRETQYF. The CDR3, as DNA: TGTGCCAGCAGTCCCCAGCGGGAGACCCAGTACTTC.

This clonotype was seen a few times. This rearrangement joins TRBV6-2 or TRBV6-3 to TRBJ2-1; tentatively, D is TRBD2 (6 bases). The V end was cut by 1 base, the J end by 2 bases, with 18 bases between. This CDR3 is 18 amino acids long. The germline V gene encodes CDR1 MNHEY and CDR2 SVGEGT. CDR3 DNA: TGTGCCAGCAGTTACTTAATCGGATCTAGCGACACCTACAATGAGCAGTTCTTC. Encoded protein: CASSYLIGSSDTYNEQFF.

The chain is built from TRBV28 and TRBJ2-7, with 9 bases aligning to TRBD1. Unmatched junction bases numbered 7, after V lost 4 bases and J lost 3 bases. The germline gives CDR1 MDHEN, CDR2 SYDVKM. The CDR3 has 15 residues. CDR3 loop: CASSSPGTGNYEQYF. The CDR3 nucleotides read TGTGCCAGCAGTTCCCCCGGGACAGGGAACTACGAGCAGTACTTC. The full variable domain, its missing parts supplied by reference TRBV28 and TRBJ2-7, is DVKVTQSSRYLVKRTGEKVFLECVQDMDHENMFWYRQDPGLGLRLIYFSYDVKMKEKGDIPEGYSVSREKKERFSLILESASTNQTSMYLCASSSPGTGNYEQYFGPGTRLTVT.

CDR3 DNA: TGTGCCAGTAGTATCCGACAGGGGGCACCCTACAACAATGAGCAGTTCTTC. Its translation: CASSIRQGAPYNNEQFF. The V call is TRBV19, the J call TRBJ2-1; the match to TRBD1 covers 10 bases. The CDR3 length is 17 residues. Per the germline V gene, CDR1 is LNHDA and CDR2 is SQIVND (reference sequence). Trimming cost V 3 bases and J 5 bases; bases outside gene matches: 10.

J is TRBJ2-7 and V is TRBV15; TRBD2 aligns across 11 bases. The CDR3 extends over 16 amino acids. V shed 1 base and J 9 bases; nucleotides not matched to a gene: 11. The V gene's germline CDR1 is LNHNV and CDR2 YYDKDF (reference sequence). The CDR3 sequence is CATSRGTSGSDGRQYV. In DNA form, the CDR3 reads TGTGCCACCAGCAGAGGAACTAGCGGGAGTGACGGGCGGCAGTACGTC.

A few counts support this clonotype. The DNA for the CDR3 is TGTGCCATCAGTAGCGGGAGGGCAGACGAGCAGTACGTC. This sequence encodes CAISSGRADEQYV. The chain uses TRBV10-3 and TRBJ2-7; 10 bases are a match to TRBD2. V lost 5 bases to trimming and J lost 5 bases; unmatched junction nucleotides: 3. The CDR3 has 13 residues. Germline CDR1 and CDR2: ENHRY and SYGVKD.

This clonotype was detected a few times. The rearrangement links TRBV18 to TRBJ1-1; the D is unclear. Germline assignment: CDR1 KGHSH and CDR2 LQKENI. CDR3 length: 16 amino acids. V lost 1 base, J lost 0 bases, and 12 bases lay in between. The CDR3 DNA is TGTGCCAGCTCACCACGAAAACTGGCCATGAACACTGAAGCTTTCTTT. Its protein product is CASSPRKLAMNTEAFF.

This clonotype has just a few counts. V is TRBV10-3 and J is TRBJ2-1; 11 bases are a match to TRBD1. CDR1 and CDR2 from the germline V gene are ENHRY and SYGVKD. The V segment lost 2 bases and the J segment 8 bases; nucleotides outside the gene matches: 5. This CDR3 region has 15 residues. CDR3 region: CAISERTGGRDEQFF. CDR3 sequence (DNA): TGTGCCATCAGTGAGCGGACAGGGGGCAGGGATGAGCAGTTCTTC.